Shown below are 20 T cell receptor beta chains from a single sample sequenced in a study of radiation and T cells in renal cell carcinoma. The sample's time point: blood 2 weeks post-SBRT. Treatment denoted: 15 Gy SBRT to primary tumor, nephrectomy 4 weeks later. The repertoire was sequenced with immunoSEQ multiplex PCR; TCRdb's copy has only in-frame clones and lacks some. The sample consists of more than 65,000 clones, about 86% of them appearing once. This material consisted of blood, taken from a patient whose treatment included radiotherapy and nephrectomy. These TCRs come from a woman aged 45-65 years with renal cell carcinoma.

This clone has a single count. The junction does not match germline at one end; this may be a read error. The gene calls are TRBV14 and TRBJ1-6; no firm D call. Germline CDR1 SGHDN, CDR2 FVKESK. The CDR3 totals 12 residues. CDR3 sequence reads: CVSSLVDSPLHF. CDR3 coding DNA: TGTGTCAGCAGCCTAGTAGATTCACCCCTCCACTTT.

The chain recombines TRBV23-1 with TRBJ2-1; D not resolved. TRBV23-1 falls under the ORF class, with uncertain function. This CDR3 has 12 residues. Trimming pared 7 bases from V and 12 bases from J, leaving 16 bases between. The CDR3 bases are TGCGCCAGCACGTCCGATCCCCGAGGGCAGTTCTTC. Its translation is CASTSDPRGQFF.

Only one count was recorded for this clone. The chain uses TRBV27 and TRBJ2-7, with D possibly matching TRBD2 (7 bases). The CDR3 length is 12 residues. Per the germline V gene, CDR1 is MNHEY and CDR2 is SMNVEV (reference sequence). Trimming cost V 2 bases and J 6 bases, with 8 bases left between them. The CDR3: CASSLRGGEQYF. In DNA form, the CDR3 reads TGTGCCAGCAGTTTAAGGGGGGGCGAGCAGTACTTC.

The V gene is TRBV7-2, the J gene TRBJ2-1; D is unclear. The CDR3 length is 15 residues. CDR1 SGHTA and CDR2 FQGNSA come from the germline V gene. Trimming stripped 6 bases from V and 0 bases from J, with 12 bases between. The DNA of the CDR3 is TGTGCCAGCAGTCGTGACTTATACTCCTACAATGAGCAGTTCTTC. This translates into CASSRDLYSYNEQFF.

The chain combines TRBV7-2 with TRBJ2-3, with D unresolved. Trimming took 2 bases from V and 3 from J, leaving 12 bases between them. This CDR3 region has 15 residues. In germline, CDR1 is SGHTA, CDR2 FQGNSA. The chain's CDR3 is CASSLLRASTDTQYF. DNA of the CDR3: TGTGCCAGCAGCTTACTTAGGGCCTCGACAGATACGCAGTATTTT.

The V and J genes are TRBV5-4 and TRBJ2-5, with 7 bases aligning to TRBD2. V lost 0 bases, J lost 2 bases, and 4 bases stayed unmatched. CDR1 SGHNT and CDR2 YYREEE come from the germline V gene (reference sequence). CDR3 size: 15 residues. CDR3 sequence: CASSLGGGGQETQYF. The CDR3 bases are TGTGCCAGCAGCTTGGGGGGCGGGGGTCAAGAGACCCAGTACTTC.

The rearrangement links TRBV5-1 to TRBJ2-1; the match to TRBD2 covers 11 bases. After removal of 0 bases from V and 4 bases from J, the junction contained 3 bases not matched to a gene. The CDR3 is 16 residues long. Germline CDR1 and CDR2: SGHRS and YFSETQ. The DNA of the CDR3 is TGCGCCAGCAGCTTGGCCGGGACTAGCGGTTACAATGAGCAGTTCTTC. It is translated as CASSLAGTSGYNEQFF.

The V and J genes are TRBV11-3 and TRBJ2-5, with no clear D. The length of the CDR3 is 14 residues. V dropped 1 base and J dropped 4 bases, with 10 bases sitting between them. Germline V gene lookup returns CDR1 SGHNT and CDR2 YENEEA. In nucleotides, the CDR3 is TGTGCCAGCAGCTTAGGGTCGGGTAGAGAGACCCAGTACTTC. It specifies CASSLGSGRETQYF. Together with reference TRBV11-3 and TRBJ2-5, the CDR3 gives the full variable domain: EAGVVQSPRYKIIEKKQPVAFWCNPISGHNTLYWYLQNLGQGPELLIRYENEEAVDDSQLPKDRFSAERLKGVDSTLKIQPAELGDSAVYLCASSLGSGRETQYFGPGTRLLVL.

This clone has just one count. The CDR3 sequence is CASSFGTVQYF. The CDR3 nucleotides are TGTGCCAGCAGTTTCGGAACGGTTCAGTACTTC. The chain carries TRBV27 and TRBJ2-4; D is ambiguous. Per the germline V gene, CDR1 is MNHEY and CDR2 is SMNVEV (reference sequence). The ends were cut back, 3 bases at V and 11 bases at J, with 8 bases in the middle. This CDR3 has 11 residues.

The chain has TRBV4-1 and TRBJ2-2; 10 nucleotides align to TRBD1. CDR1 is MGHRA, CDR2 YSYEKL, per germline. There are 16 residues in the CDR3. The ends lost 4 bases at V and 7 bases at J; junction bases unmatched: 9. CDR3 coding DNA: TGCGCCAGCAGCCGCGGACAGGGGGGAAGTAACGGGGAGCTGTTTTTT. It codes for CASSRGQGGSNGELFF.

This clone was observed a single time. The chain has TRBV5-1 and TRBJ2-7; 8 bases align to TRBD2. This CDR3 region has 16 residues. The germline V gene encodes CDR1 SGHRS and CDR2 YFSETQ. Unmatched junction bases numbered 9, after V lost 0 bases and J lost 4 bases. CDR3 sequence reads: CASSLGGTRSGYEQYF. CDR3 bases: TGCGCCAGCAGCTTGGGAGGGACTAGATCGGGGTACGAGCAGTACTTC. The whole variable domain, filled in from reference TRBV5-1 and TRBJ2-7, reads KAGVTQTPRYLIKTRGQQVTLSCSPISGHRSVSWYQQTPGQGLQFLFEYFSETQRNKGNFPGRFSGRQFSNSRSEMNVSTLELGDSALYLCASSLGGTRSGYEQYFGPGTRLTVT.

In this sample, this clone turned up a few times. The chain uses TRBV4-2 and TRBJ1-4; D is unresolved. Germline CDR1 reads LGHNA; CDR2 reads YNFKEQ. V lost 1 base and J 9 bases, leaving 6 bases between the germline ends. This CDR3 contains 12 residues. The CDR3 coding sequence is TGTGCCAGCAGCCAAGGTGAACAAAAACTGTTTTTT. Protein: CASSQGEQKLFF.

This clone was observed a single time. The V gene is TRBV6-5, the J gene TRBJ2-7, with a weak D call TRBD1 (5 bases). V shed 2 bases and J shed 4 bases, with 9 bases lying between them. CDR3 size: 13 residues. Per the germline V gene, CDR1 is MNHEY and CDR2 is SVGAGI. The CDR3 DNA reads as TGTGCCAGCAGTTACCTCAAGGGGTACGAGCAGTACTTC. Its protein product is CASSYLKGYEQYF.

The V and J genes are TRBV6-1 and TRBJ2-5, with D hard to call. This CDR3 is 15 amino acids long. Per germline, CDR1 MNHNS and CDR2 SASEGT. V gave up 0 bases and J gave up 2 bases, with 10 bases separating them. The CDR3 DNA follows: TGTGCCAGCAGTGAAGCGCAAGGAGAGCAAGAGACCCAGTACTTC. Translation gives CASSEAQGEQETQYF.

The rearrangement links TRBV7-2 to TRBJ1-4; no clear D gene. In germline, CDR1 is SGHTA, CDR2 FQGNSA. V lost 2 bases to trimming and J lost 8 bases, with 12 bases between them. The CDR3 sequence is 14 residues long. The CDR3, as DNA: TGTGCCAGCAGCTTACACCCCCTCCCGGAAAAACTGTTTTTT. It translates to CASSLHPLPEKLFF.

The chain couples TRBV6-5 to TRBJ1-3, with D perhaps TRBD1 (6 bases). This CDR3 comprises 15 residues. Per the germline V gene, CDR1 is MNHEY and CDR2 is SVGAGI. V lost 5 bases and J 3 bases, leaving 14 bases between the germline ends. The CDR3 bases are TGTGCCAGCAGTGGGCTAGGAGGGGGTGGAAACACCATATATTTT. It yields the protein CASSGLGGGGNTIYF.

This clone was observed a single time. The chain has TRBV29-1 and TRBJ2-3; 9 bases match TRBD2. Trimming at V came to 7 bases and at J to 2 bases, leaving 7 bases not matched to a gene. Germline V gene sequence: CDR1 SQVTM, CDR2 ANQGSEA. CDR3 size: 14 residues. The CDR3 reads CSAGGGGDTDTQYF. DNA of the CDR3: TGCAGCGCTGGAGGCGGGGGGGACACAGATACGCAGTATTTT.

The chain joins TRBV6-6 to TRBJ1-2, with unresolved D. V was shortened by 0 bases and J by 5 bases, with 13 bases between the two germline ends. This CDR3 is 15 amino acids long. Germline-derived CDR1 and CDR2 are MNHNY and SVGAGI (reference sequence). CDR3 nucleotide sequence: TGTGCCAGCAGTTACTCGATTCGGACGGAGTATGGCTACACCTTC. Its translation: CASSYSIRTEYGYTF.

The chain couples TRBV20-1 to TRBJ1-2; D is ambiguous. V lost 4 bases and J 9 bases, leaving 12 bases between the germline ends. Germline CDR1 and CDR2: DFQATT and SNEGSKA (reference sequence). The CDR3 loop spans 11 amino acids. CDR3 coding DNA: TGCAGTGCTAAAGGACCTAATAGCTACACCTTC. Protein sequence: CSAKGPNSYTF.

This sequence joins TRBV7-8 and TRBJ1-3; D ambiguous. Looked up from germline, CDR1 is SGHVS and CDR2 is FQNEAQ. The CDR3 length is 12 residues. V was pared by 6 bases and J by 1 base, with 4 bases between. The CDR3: CASRSSGNTIYF. CDR3 nucleotide sequence: TGTGCCAGCAGATCGTCTGGAAACACCATATATTTT.